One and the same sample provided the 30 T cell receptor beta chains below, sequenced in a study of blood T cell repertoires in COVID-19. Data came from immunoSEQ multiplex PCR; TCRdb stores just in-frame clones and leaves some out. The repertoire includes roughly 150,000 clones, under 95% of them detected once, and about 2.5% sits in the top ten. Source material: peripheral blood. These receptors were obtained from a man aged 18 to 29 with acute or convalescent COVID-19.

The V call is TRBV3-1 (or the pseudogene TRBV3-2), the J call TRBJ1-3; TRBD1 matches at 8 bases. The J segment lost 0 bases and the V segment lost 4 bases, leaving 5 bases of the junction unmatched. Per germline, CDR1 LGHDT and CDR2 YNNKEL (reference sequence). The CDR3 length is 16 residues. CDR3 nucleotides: TGTGCCAGCAGCCGGGGACAGGCTCTCTCTGGAAACACCATATATTTT. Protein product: CASSRGQALSGNTIYF.

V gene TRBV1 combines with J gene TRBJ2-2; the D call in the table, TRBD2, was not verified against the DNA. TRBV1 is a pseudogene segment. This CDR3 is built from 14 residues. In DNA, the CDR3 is TGCACCAGCAGCCAAACTAGGAGGGGCGGGGAGCTGTTTTTT. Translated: CTSSQTRRGGELFF.

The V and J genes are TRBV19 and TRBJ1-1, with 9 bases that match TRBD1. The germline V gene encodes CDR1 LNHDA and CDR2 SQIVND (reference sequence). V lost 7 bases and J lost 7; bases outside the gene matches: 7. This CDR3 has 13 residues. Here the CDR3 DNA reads TGTGCCAGTACTAACAGGGGGCTTGGTGAAGCTTTCTTT. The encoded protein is CASTNRGLGEAFF.

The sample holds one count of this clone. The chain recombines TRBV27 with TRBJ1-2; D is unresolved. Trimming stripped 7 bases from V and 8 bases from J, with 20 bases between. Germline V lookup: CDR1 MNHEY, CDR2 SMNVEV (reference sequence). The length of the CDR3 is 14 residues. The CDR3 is CASTTLGGLEGYTF. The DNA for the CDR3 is TGTGCCAGCACCACCCTAGGAGGCCTTGAGGGCTACACCTTC.

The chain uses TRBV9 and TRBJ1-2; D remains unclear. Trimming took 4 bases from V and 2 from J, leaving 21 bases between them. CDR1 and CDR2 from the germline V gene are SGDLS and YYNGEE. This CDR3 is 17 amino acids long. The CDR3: CASSPSLTFRLNYGYTF. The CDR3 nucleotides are TGTGCCAGCAGCCCTAGCCTGACTTTTCGCCTCAACTATGGCTACACCTTC.

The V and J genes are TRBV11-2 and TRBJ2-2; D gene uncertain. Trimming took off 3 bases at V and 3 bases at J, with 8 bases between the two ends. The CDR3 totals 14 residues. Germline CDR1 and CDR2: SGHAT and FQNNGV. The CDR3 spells CASSFFVDTGELFF. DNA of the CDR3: TGTGCCAGCAGCTTCTTTGTAGACACCGGGGAGCTGTTTTTT. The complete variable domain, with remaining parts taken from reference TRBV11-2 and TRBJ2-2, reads EAGVAQSPRYKIIEKRQSVAFWCNPISGHATLYWYQQILGQGPKLLIQFQNNGVVDDSQLPKDRFSAERLKGVDSTLKIQPAKLEDSAVYLCASSFFVDTGELFFGEGSRLTVL.

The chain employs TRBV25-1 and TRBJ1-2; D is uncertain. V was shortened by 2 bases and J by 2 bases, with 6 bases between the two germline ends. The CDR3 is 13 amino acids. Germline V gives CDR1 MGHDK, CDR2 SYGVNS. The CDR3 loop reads CASSEPGNYGYTF. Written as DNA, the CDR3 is TGTGCCAGCAGTGAACCCGGGAACTATGGCTACACCTTC.

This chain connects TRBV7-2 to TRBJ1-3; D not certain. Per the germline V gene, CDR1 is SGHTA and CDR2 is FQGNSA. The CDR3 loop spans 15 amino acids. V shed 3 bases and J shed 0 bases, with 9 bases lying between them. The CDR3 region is CASSLSGSSGNTIYF. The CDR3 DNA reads TGTGCCAGCAGCTTGAGCGGGAGCTCTGGAAACACCATATATTTT.

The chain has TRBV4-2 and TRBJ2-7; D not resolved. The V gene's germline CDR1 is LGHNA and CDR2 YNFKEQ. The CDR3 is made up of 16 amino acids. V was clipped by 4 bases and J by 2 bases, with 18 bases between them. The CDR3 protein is CASSLLWVAEPYEQYF. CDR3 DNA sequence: TGTGCCAGCAGCCTTCTGTGGGTCGCGGAGCCCTACGAGCAGTACTTC.

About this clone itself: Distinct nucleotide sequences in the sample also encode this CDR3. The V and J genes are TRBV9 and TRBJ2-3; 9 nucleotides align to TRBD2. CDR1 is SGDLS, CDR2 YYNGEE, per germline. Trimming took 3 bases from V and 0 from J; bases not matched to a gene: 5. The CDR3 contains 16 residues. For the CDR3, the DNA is TGTGCCAGCAGCGCTGGGACTAGCCTGAGCACAGATACGCAGTATTTT. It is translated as CASSAGTSLSTDTQYF.

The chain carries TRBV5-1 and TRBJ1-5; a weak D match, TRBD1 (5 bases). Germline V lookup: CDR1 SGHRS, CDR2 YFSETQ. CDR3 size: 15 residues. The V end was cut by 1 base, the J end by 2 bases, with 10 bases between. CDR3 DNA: TGCGCCAGCAGCTTGTTGGGGGGGGGCAATCAGCCCCAGCATTTT. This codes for CASSLLGGGNQPQHF.

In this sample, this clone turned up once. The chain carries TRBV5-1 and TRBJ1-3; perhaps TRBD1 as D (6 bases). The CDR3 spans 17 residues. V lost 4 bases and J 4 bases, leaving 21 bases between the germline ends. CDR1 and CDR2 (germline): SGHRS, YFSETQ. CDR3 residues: CASSPNAPGAGGNTIYF. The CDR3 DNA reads TGCGCCAGCAGCCCCAACGCTCCAGGGGCTGGGGGAAACACCATATATTTT.

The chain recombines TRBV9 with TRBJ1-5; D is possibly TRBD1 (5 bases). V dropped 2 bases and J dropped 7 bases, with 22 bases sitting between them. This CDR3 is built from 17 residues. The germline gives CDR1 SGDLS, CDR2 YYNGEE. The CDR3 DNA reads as TGTGCCAGCAGCGTGGACCCAAAGGGACCCGGGGGACAGCCCCAGCATTTT. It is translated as CASSVDPKGPGGQPQHF.

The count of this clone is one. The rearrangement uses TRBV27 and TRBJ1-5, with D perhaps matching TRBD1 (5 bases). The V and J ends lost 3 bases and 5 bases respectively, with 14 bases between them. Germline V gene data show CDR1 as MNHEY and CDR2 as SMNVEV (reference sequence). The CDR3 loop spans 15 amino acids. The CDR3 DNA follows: TGTGCCAGCAGTTTGCGCAGGGAGGTGGATCAGCCCCAGCATTTT. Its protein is CASSLRREVDQPQHF.

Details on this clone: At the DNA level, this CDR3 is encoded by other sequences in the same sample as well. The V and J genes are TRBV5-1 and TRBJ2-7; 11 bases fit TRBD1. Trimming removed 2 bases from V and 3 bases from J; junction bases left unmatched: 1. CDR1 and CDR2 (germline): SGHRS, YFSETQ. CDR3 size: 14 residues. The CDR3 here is CASSLGTGGYEQYF. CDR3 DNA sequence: TGCGCCAGCAGCTTAGGGACAGGGGGCTACGAGCAGTACTTC.

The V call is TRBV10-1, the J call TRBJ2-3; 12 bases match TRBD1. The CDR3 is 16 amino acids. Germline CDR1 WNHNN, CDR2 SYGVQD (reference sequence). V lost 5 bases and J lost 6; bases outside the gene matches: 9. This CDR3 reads CASSYPRDRGLDTQYF. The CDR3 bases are TGCGCCAGCAGTTACCCACGGGACAGGGGGCTTGATACGCAGTATTTT.

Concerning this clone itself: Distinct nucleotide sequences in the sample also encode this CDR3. The DNA for the CDR3 is TGTGCCAGCAGCCCGACAGGGGACTCTGGAAACACCATATATTTT. Translation gives CASSPTGDSGNTIYF. The chain employs TRBV6-5 and TRBJ1-3; 8 bases agree with TRBD1. The J segment lost 0 bases and the V segment lost 6 bases, leaving 4 bases of the junction unmatched. CDR1 and CDR2 from the germline V gene are MNHEY and SVGAGI. This CDR3 is 15 amino acids long.

The CDR3 spells CASSLRTGGNYGYTF. The DNA of the CDR3 is TGTGCCAGCAGTTTAAGGACAGGGGGCAACTATGGCTACACCTTC. J is TRBJ1-2 and V is TRBV6-6; 11 bases align to TRBD1. The V and J ends lost 4 bases and 2 bases, in that order; junction bases with no gene match: 3. CDR1 and CDR2 from the germline V gene are MNHNY and SVGAGI (reference sequence). This CDR3 is built from 15 residues.

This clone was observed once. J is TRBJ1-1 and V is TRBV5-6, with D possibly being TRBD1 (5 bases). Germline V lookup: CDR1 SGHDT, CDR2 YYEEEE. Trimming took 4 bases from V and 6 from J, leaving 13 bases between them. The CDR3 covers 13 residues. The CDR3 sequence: CASSRRVIPEAFF. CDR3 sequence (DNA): TGTGCCAGCAGCCGCAGGGTTATCCCTGAAGCTTTCTTT.

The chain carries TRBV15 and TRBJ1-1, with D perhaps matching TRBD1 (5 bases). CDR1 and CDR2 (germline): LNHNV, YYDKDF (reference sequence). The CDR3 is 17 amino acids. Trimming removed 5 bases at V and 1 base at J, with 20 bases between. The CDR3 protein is CATSLSGGFEGNTEAFF. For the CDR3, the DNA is TGTGCCACCAGCCTAAGTGGGGGGTTTGAGGGGAACACTGAAGCTTTCTTT.

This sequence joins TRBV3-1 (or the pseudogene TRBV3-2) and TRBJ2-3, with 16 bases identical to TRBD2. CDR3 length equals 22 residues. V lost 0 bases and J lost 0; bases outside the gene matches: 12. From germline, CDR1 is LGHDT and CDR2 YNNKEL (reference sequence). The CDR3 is CASSQEMPGLAGGTTSTDTQYF. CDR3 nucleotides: TGTGCCAGCAGCCAAGAAATGCCGGGACTAGCGGGGGGGACAACTAGCACAGATACGCAGTATTTT.

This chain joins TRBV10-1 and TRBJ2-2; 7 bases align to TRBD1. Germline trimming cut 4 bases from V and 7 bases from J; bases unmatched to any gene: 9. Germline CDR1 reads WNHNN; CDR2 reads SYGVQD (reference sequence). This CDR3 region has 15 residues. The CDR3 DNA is TGCGCCAGCAGTGGTGACGGGACAGTGGTCGGGGAGCTGTTTTTT. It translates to CASSGDGTVVGELFF.

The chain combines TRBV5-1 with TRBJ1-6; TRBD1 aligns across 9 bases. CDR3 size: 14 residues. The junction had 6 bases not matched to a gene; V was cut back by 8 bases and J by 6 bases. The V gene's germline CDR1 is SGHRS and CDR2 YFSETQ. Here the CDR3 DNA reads TGCGCCAGTGCACAGGGGGCTCTTAATTCACCCCTCCACTTT. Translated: CASAQGALNSPLHF.

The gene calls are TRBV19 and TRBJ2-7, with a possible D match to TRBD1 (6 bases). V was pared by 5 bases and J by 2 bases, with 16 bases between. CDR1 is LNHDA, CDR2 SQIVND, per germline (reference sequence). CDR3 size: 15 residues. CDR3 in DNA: TGTGCCAGTAGTCCCACGCCGACAGGAACCTACGAGCAGTACTTC. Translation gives CASSPTPTGTYEQYF.

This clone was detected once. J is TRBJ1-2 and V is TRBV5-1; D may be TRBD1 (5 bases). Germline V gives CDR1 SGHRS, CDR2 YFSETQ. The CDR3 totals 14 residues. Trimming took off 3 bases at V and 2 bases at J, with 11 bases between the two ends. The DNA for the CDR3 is TGCGCCAGCAGCTCGGGTGGGGGGAACTATGGCTACACCTTC. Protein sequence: CASSSGGGNYGYTF.

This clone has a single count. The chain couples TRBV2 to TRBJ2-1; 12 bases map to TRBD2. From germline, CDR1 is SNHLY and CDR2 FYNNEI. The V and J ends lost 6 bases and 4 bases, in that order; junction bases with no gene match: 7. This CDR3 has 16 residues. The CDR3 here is CASSGSLAGGYNEQFF. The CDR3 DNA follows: TGTGCCAGCAGCGGGTCCCTAGCGGGAGGGTACAATGAGCAGTTCTTC. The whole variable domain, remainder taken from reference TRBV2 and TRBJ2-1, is EPEVTQTPSHQVTQMGQEVILRCVPISNHLYFYWYRQILGQKVEFLVSFYNNEISEKSEIFDDQFSVERPDGSNFTLKIRSTKLEDSAMYFCASSGSLAGGYNEQFFGPGTRLTVL.

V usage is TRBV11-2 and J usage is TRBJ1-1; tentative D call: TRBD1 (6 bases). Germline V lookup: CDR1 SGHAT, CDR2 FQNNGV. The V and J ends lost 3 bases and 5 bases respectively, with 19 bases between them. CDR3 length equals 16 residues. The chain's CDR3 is CASSFEGVGRRTEAFF. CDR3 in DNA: TGTGCCAGCAGCTTTGAGGGGGTCGGGAGGCGGACTGAAGCTTTCTTT.

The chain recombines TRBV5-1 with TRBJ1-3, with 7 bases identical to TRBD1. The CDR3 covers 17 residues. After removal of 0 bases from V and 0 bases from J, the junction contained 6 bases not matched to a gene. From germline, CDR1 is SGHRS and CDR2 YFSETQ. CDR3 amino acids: CASSLGPTGNSGNTIYF. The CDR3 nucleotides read TGCGCCAGCAGCTTGGGCCCGACAGGGAACTCTGGAAACACCATATATTTT.

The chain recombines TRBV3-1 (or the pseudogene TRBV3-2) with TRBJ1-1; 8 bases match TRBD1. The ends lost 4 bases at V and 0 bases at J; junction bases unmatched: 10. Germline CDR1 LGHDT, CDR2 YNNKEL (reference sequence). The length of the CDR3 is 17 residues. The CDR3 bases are TGTGCCAGCAGCCGCCGCTTCGGGACAGGCCTGAACACTGAAGCTTTCTTT. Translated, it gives CASSRRFGTGLNTEAFF.

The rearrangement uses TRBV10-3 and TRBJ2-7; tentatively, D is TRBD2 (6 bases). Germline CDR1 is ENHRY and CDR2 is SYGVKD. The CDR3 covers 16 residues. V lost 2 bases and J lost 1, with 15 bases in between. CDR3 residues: CAISEVHRGWSYEQYF. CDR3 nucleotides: TGTGCCATCAGTGAGGTCCACCGGGGGTGGTCCTACGAGCAGTACTTC.